The 18 T cell receptor beta chains in this list originate from one sample, sequenced in a study of shared clonotypes between healthy human individuals. Generated by immunoSEQ multiplex PCR, the TCRdb table keeps only in-frame clones and is missing some. Among about 480,000 clones listed, less than 85% were seen once. Material for sequencing was PBMCs. The source is a woman aged 40-49 years in good health. Some clones in this sample may be carry-over from other donors' samples.

V usage is TRBV28 and J usage is TRBJ2-1; a possible D gene is TRBD1 (6 bases). Germline V gene sequence: CDR1 MDHEN, CDR2 SYDVKM. V was trimmed by 5 bases and J by 9 bases, leaving 23 bases between them. This CDR3 region has 16 residues. The CDR3 loop reads CASSPPRDTRRGEQFF. In nucleotides, the CDR3 is TGTGCCAGCAGTCCCCCCCGGGACACCCGACGCGGTGAGCAGTTCTTC.

The chain is built from TRBV19 and TRBJ2-1; 7 bases are shared with TRBD2. Germline trimming cut 7 bases from V and 4 bases from J; bases unmatched to any gene: 7. CDR1 and CDR2 from the germline V gene are LNHDA and SQIVND (reference sequence). The CDR3 spans 14 residues. CDR3 bases: TGTGCCAGTATGGGGAGGGGTGCATACAATGAGCAGTTCTTC. Translated: CASMGRGAYNEQFF.

This chain uses TRBV2 with TRBJ2-3; D remains unclear. The CDR3 contains 14 residues. Germline CDR1 SNHLY, CDR2 FYNNEI. V shed 3 bases and J shed 0 bases, with 7 bases lying between them. CDR3 sequence reads: CASSDNLSTDTQYF. The CDR3 coding sequence is TGTGCCAGCAGTGATAACTTAAGCACAGATACGCAGTATTTT.

About this clone itself: At the DNA level, this CDR3 is encoded by other sequences in the same sample as well. The chain joins TRBV5-1 to TRBJ2-7, with D perhaps matching TRBD1 (7 bases). Germline lookup yields CDR1 SGHRS and CDR2 YFSETQ. CDR3 length: 14 amino acids. V gave up 2 bases and J gave up 0 bases, with 9 bases separating them. The CDR3 DNA sequence: TGCGCCAGCAGCTTCCAGGGGGGCTCCTACGAGCAGTACTTC. It is translated as CASSFQGGSYEQYF.

The chain uses TRBV7-3 and TRBJ2-1; the D is unclear. CDR1 is SGHTA, CDR2 FQGTGA, per germline. CDR3 size: 13 residues. V lost 2 bases and J 2 bases, leaving 4 bases between the germline ends. CDR3 DNA sequence: TGTGCCAGCAGCTTAGAGCCCTACAATGAGCAGTTCTTC. It codes for CASSLEPYNEQFF.

The V gene is TRBV28, the J gene TRBJ1-2, with a tentative D call TRBD1 (6 bases). The CDR3 runs 14 residues. In germline, CDR1 is MDHEN, CDR2 SYDVKM. V was clipped by 2 bases and J by 6 bases, with 13 bases between them. The CDR3 is CASSLGEGGHGYTF. CDR3 sequence (DNA): TGTGCCAGCAGTTTAGGAGAGGGGGGCCATGGCTACACCTTC.

This clone was counted between two and nine times. The chain is built from TRBV11-1 and TRBJ2-7; 12 bases line up with TRBD2. From germline, CDR1 is SGHAT and CDR2 FQDESV (reference sequence). The CDR3 totals 15 residues. With V trimmed by 5 bases and J by 6 bases, 8 bases remained unmatched. The CDR3 sequence: CASSATSGSFGEQYF. The CDR3 DNA reads TGTGCCAGCAGCGCGACTAGCGGGAGTTTTGGCGAGCAGTACTTC.

The chain combines TRBV19 with TRBJ2-3, with 11 bases lining up with TRBD2. CDR1 and CDR2 (germline): LNHDA, SQIVND (reference sequence). V shed 4 bases and J 5 bases; nucleotides not matched to a gene: 5. This CDR3 region has 15 residues. The CDR3 nucleotides read TGTGCCAGTAGTAAGACTAGCGGGGCGGTAGATACGCAGTATTTT. Translation: CASSKTSGAVDTQYF.

This chain uses TRBV5-6 with TRBJ1-5; no reliable D call. This CDR3 has 14 amino acids. Trimming took 4 bases from V and 3 from J, leaving 11 bases between them. The V gene's germline CDR1 is SGHDT and CDR2 YYEEEE. The CDR3: CASSGGGFNQPQHF. The CDR3 DNA reads TGTGCCAGCAGCGGCGGAGGGTTCAATCAGCCCCAGCATTTT.

The V call is TRBV6-1, the J call TRBJ1-1; D uncertain. CDR1 is MNHNS and CDR2 is SASEGT in the germline V gene. The CDR3 loop spans 14 amino acids. Trimming pared 4 bases from V and 4 bases from J, leaving 13 bases between. The CDR3: CASSGTAGATEAFF. DNA for the CDR3: TGTGCCAGCAGTGGCACCGCAGGTGCCACTGAAGCTTTCTTT.

The chain employs TRBV6-5 and TRBJ2-7; 7 bases map to TRBD1. Germline V CDR1 and CDR2: MNHEY, SVGAGI. J was trimmed by 6 bases and V by 6 bases; bases with no gene match: 2. This CDR3 is built from 11 residues. CDR3 residues: CASRTGSEQYF. The DNA for the CDR3 is TGTGCCAGCAGGACAGGGTCCGAGCAGTACTTC.

This clone has a handful of counts. The chain employs TRBV4-3 and TRBJ2-5, with 10 bases lining up with TRBD1. Germline-derived CDR1 and CDR2 are LGHNA and YSLEER. There are 19 residues in the CDR3. Trimming took 0 bases from V and 5 from J; bases not matched to a gene: 15. The CDR3 nucleotides are TGCGCCAGCAGCCAAGAGTTGAGTTTAGACAGGGGGCGTTGGGAGACCCAGTACTTC. Translating gives CASSQELSLDRGRWETQYF.

The chain links TRBV27 to TRBJ2-7; tentative D call: TRBD1 (5 bases). The CDR3 totals 15 residues. Germline V lookup: CDR1 MNHEY, CDR2 SMNVEV (reference sequence). Between the trimmed V and J ends, which lost 6 bases and 7 bases, there was a span of 22 bases. The CDR3 is CASSLGALTATEQYF. In DNA form, the CDR3 reads TGTGCCAGCAGCCTAGGGGCCCTAACCGCTACGGAGCAGTACTTC.

The CDR3 loop is CSVGRERYEQYF. DNA for the CDR3: TGCAGCGTTGGGCGGGAGCGGTACGAGCAGTACTTC. This chain uses TRBV29-1 with TRBJ2-5, with 7 nucleotides matching TRBD2. The assigned J gene may be wrong: the sequence end matches TRBJ2-7 better. CDR1 is SQVTM and CDR2 is ANQGSEA in the germline V gene. This CDR3 contains 12 residues.

J is TRBJ2-7 and V is TRBV11-2; 12 bases align to TRBD2. There are 16 residues in the CDR3. Germline CDR1 and CDR2: SGHAT and FQNNGV. After removal of 1 base from V and 3 bases from J, the junction contained 4 bases not matched to a gene. CDR3 nucleotide sequence: TGTGCCAGCAGCTTAGGGGGGACTAGCGGGTTCTACGAGCAGTACTTC. As protein: CASSLGGTSGFYEQYF.

The chain uses TRBV11-1 and TRBJ2-7; D unclear. The CDR3 extends over 14 amino acids. V dropped 5 bases and J dropped 2 bases, with 13 bases sitting between them. Looked up from germline, CDR1 is SGHAT and CDR2 is FQDESV (reference sequence). The CDR3: CASSAQTAAYEQYF. CDR3 DNA: TGTGCCAGCAGCGCCCAGACTGCCGCCTACGAGCAGTACTTC.

V and J are TRBV28 and TRBJ1-4; D might be TRBD1 (5 bases). This CDR3 contains 15 residues. V dropped 8 bases and J dropped 0 bases, with 13 bases sitting between them. Germline CDR1 MDHEN, CDR2 SYDVKM. CDR3 nucleotide sequence: TGTGCCAGCGGGGGATGGGATTCAACTAATGAAAAACTGTTTTTT. Its protein is CASGGWDSTNEKLFF. Filled out from reference TRBV28 and TRBJ1-4, the complete variable domain reads DVKVTQSSRYLVKRTGEKVFLECVQDMDHENMFWYRQDPGLGLRLIYFSYDVKMKEKGDIPEGYSVSREKKERFSLILESASTNQTSMYLCASGGWDSTNEKLFFGSGTQLSVL.

This clone was detected a few times. The chain recombines TRBV2 with TRBJ2-2; 7 bases agree with TRBD2. V lost 8 bases to trimming and J lost 1 base; unmatched junction nucleotides: 4. This CDR3 is built from 14 residues. The germline gives CDR1 SNHLY, CDR2 FYNNEI. In DNA form, the CDR3 reads TGTGCCAGCTGTCTAGCGGTGAACACCGGGGAGCTGTTTTTT. It yields the protein CASCLAVNTGELFF.